This TCR beta chain is drawn from a study of T cells in Graves' hyperthyroidism and ophthalmopathy (dated 2019 in TCRdb). The study in broad terms: Peripheral blood samples were taken at initial diagnosis, before any treatment was given. A discovery cohort of roughly 100 patients, fewer than 50 with Graves' ophthalmopathy and under 60 with stable Graves' hyperthyroidism, was used to find distinguishing TCR V-J signatures. Prospective prediction of ophthalmopathy was tested in an independent validation cohort consisting of 18 hyperthyroidism patients and some 15 patients who later progressed to ophthalmopathy. For training and testing, the roughly 97 patients in the discovery cohort were randomly divided in a 7:3 ratio. In addition, the study compared T-cell repertoires in thyroid tissue and in blood from several Graves' hyperthyroidism patients. After sampling, hyperthyroidism patients received methimazole starting at 30 mg daily, and ophthalmopathy patients received high-dose intravenous methylprednisolone. The paper describes TCR Vbeta CDR3 sequencing of fewer than 150 peripheral blood samples, made up of some 40 ophthalmopathy patients, around 78 hyperthyroidism patients and roughly 17 progressor patients. Overall study outcomes, separate from this receptor: In validation, progression to ophthalmopathy was predicted by the model with roughly 69% sensitivity and 72.22% specificity, a median of 6.5 months before onset. In cross-validation, a model built on a 13 V-J signature told ophthalmopathy apart from stable hyperthyroidism with less than 90% sensitivity and roughly 81% specificity, and in testing the same model reached 80%/75%. Sample size was not statistically predetermined, and blinding of investigators to group allocation was not performed. Most expanded thyroid clonotypes (frequency above 0.001) were also found in blood, which suggests that blood repertoires may mirror thyroid immune responses.

Ophthalmopathy patients had moderately to severely active disease, with a Clinical Activity Score of 3 or more, a NOSPECS grade of 4 or more, and a disease duration of less than 3 months. The study excluded patients with uncontrolled infections, other autoimmune diseases, pregnancy or lactation. Diagnoses were established on the basis of clinical symptoms, serum thyroxine and TRAb, thyroid ultrasound, and orbital computed tomography. Ficoll-Paque density gradient centrifugation was used to isolate PBMCs from 8.5 to 10 ml of fresh peripheral blood. Trizol reagent was used to extract total RNA, and RNA quality was then checked on an Agilent 2100 Bioanalyzer. TCR beta CDR3 regions were amplified from RNA transcripts. The TCR CDR3 was subjected to a first round of RT-PCR using the HTBI primer set and the Qiagen OneStep RT-PCR kit. Libraries were constructed in a second round of multiplex PCR, after which size selection and purification were carried out. Paired-end sequencing of the libraries was performed with 100 bp reads on an Illumina HiSeq2000. The paper's data handling went like this. SOAPnuke was used to process the raw data, removing reads that contained adapters or uncalled bases, had a mean Phred below 15, or lacked an exact match to the constant primer or identifier. COPE v1.2.5 was used to merge the high-quality paired reads, and each unique nucleotide sequence was defined as a clonotype. MiTCR v1.1 was used to align the clonotypes against IMGT TRBV, TRBD and TRBJ reference segments. The analysis included only V-J combinations with a frequency above 0.0001, which together covered around 99% of the repertoires. A TCS score was defined as the ratio between F50 (clonal expansion) and ExV (chaos), using BLOSUM62-based TCRdist between CDR3 peptides within each V-J. Welch's t-statistics and random forest reduced roughly 500 V-J features to under 15, which were used in a naive Bayes classifier (R e1071). The public reads were reprocessed in TCRdb via fastp at Q25 and MiXCR, keeping in-frame beta chains. Rows are combined by CDR3 protein, so each entry shows the most common genes and DNA. Here the V and J calls rest on TCRdb's processing, not on the authors' analysis. This sample comprises fewer than 450,000 distinct CDR3 sequences, around an eighth of them detected only once. Of the sample, around 27% falls within the top ten clones.

This clonotype was seen many times. The antigen it binds to is not known. Base qualities are missing; no much larger clone stands one base away. The clonotype originates from a middle-aged man with Graves' ophthalmopathy. The material sequenced was blood.

The CDR3 region: CASTFTPGTSTDTQYF. The nucleotide sequence is TGCGCCAGCACCTTCACCCCCGGGACTAGCACAGATACGCAGTATTTT. Rearrangement joined TRBV5-1 to TRBJ2-3, with TRBD2 perhaps the D gene, on 6 matching bases. V loses 6 bases, J loses 0 bases, and the germline ends lie 17 bases apart. The germline V gene specifies SGHRS as CDR1 and YFSETQ as CDR2. From the cysteine through the phenylalanine, the CDR3 covers 16 amino acids. Only CDR3 DNA is held: 48 bases, read in frame from base 1.